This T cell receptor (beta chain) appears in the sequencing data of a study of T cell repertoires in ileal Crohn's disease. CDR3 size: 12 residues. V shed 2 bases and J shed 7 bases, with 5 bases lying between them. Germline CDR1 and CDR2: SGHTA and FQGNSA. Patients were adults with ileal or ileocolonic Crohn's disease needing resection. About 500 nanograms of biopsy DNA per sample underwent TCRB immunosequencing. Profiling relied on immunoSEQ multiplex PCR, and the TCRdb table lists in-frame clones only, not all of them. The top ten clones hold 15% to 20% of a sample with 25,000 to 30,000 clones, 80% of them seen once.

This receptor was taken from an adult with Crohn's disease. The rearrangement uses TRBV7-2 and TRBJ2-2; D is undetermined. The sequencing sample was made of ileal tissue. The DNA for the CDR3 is TGTGCCAGCAGCTTAATCTACGGGGAGCTGTTTTTT. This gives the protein CASSLIYGELFF.